One sample yielded the 25 T cell receptor beta chains listed below, sequenced in a study of T cell responses to AZD1222 COVID-19 vaccine. The method was immunoSEQ multiplex PCR; TCRdb's version includes in-frame clones alone and lacks a portion of them. The sample carries 65,000 to 90,000 clones, 88% recorded once. Specimen: peripheral blood, collected on day 0 of AZD1222 vaccination. The receptor set was obtained from an adult in good health.

This clone appeared a single time. This rearrangement joins TRBV25-1 to TRBJ1-1; D may be TRBD1 (6 bases). V was pared by 3 bases and J by 4 bases, with 12 bases between. In germline, CDR1 is MGHDK, CDR2 SYGVNS. This CDR3 spans 14 amino acids. CDR3 nucleotide sequence: TGTGCCAGCAGTGAGGGGGCCGGATTCACTGAAGCTTTCTTT. It is translated as CASSEGAGFTEAFF. The variable domain in full, with the rest retrieved from reference TRBV25-1 and TRBJ1-1, is EADIYQTPRYLVIGTGKKITLECSQTMGHDKMYWYQQDPGMELHLIHYSYGVNSTEKGDLSSESTVSRIRTEHFPLTLESARPSHTSQYLCASSEGAGFTEAFFGQGTRLTVV.

The chain couples TRBV18 to TRBJ2-2; 7 bases agree with TRBD1. V dropped 2 bases and J dropped 4; count of bases not matched to a gene: 10. The CDR3 loop spans 17 amino acids. Looked up from germline, CDR1 is KGHSH and CDR2 is LQKENI. CDR3 sequence (DNA): TGTGCCAGCTCACCAACGGCAGGGGGAATCCTCACCGGGGAGCTGTTTTTT. Protein sequence: CASSPTAGGILTGELFF.

The rearrangement joins TRBV19 to TRBJ2-1; D gene ambiguous. The CDR3 is 14 residues long. The ends were cut back, 1 base at V and 7 bases at J, with 11 bases in the middle. Germline V gene sequence: CDR1 LNHDA, CDR2 SQIVND (reference sequence). In DNA, the CDR3 is TGTGCCAGTAGTATAGGGTCTCTTCGGAATGAGCAGTTCTTC. It translates to CASSIGSLRNEQFF.

This clone appeared a single time. This chain connects TRBV30 to TRBJ2-2; possibly TRBD1 or TRBD2 for D (6 bases each). Germline CDR1 GTSNPN, CDR2 SVGIG (reference sequence). The CDR3 extends over 13 amino acids. V lost 5 bases and J lost 5, with 12 bases in between. The CDR3 sequence: CAWAQGGTGELFF. For the CDR3, the DNA is TGTGCCTGGGCACAGGGAGGTACCGGGGAGCTGTTTTTT.

This clone occurred once. CDR3 nucleotides: TGTGCCAGCAGTCACTTGAGGGGGGAGACCCAGTACTTC. This encodes CASSHLRGETQYF. The chain recombines TRBV3-1 (or the pseudogene TRBV3-2) with TRBJ2-5, with D possibly being TRBD1 (6 bases). V was clipped by 6 bases and J by 5 bases, with 13 bases between them. This CDR3 comprises 13 residues. CDR1 and CDR2 from the germline V gene are LGHDT and YNNKEL (reference sequence).

This clone was seen only once. This chain links TRBV27 with TRBJ1-1; D remains ambiguous. CDR3 size: 15 residues. Between the trimmed V and J ends, which lost 5 bases and 2 bases, there was a span of 15 bases. Germline V gives CDR1 MNHEY, CDR2 SMNVEV (reference sequence). This CDR3 is CASSPSGRQNTEAFF. The CDR3 DNA is TGTGCCAGCAGTCCCTCGGGTAGGCAAAACACTGAAGCTTTCTTT.

The chain joins TRBV6-2 or TRBV6-3 to TRBJ2-7; 8 bases align to TRBD2. Germline V gives CDR1 MNHEY, CDR2 SVGEGT. The CDR3 loop spans 14 amino acids. V was clipped by 2 bases and J by 0 bases; unmatched bases: 0. CDR3 in amino acids: CASSYTSGSYEQYF. For the CDR3, the DNA is TGTGCCAGCAGTTACACTAGCGGCTCCTACGAGCAGTACTTC.

The chain links TRBV5-1 to TRBJ2-1; a weak D match, TRBD1 (6 bases). Trimming left V 0 bases short and J 8 bases short, with 12 bases between. Germline CDR1 is SGHRS and CDR2 is YFSETQ. This CDR3 region has 14 residues. CDR3 loop: CASSLGGPGDEQFF. CDR3 DNA: TGCGCCAGCAGCTTGGGGGGCCCAGGGGATGAGCAGTTCTTC.

J is TRBJ1-1 and V is TRBV19; 7 bases are shared with TRBD1. The CDR3 covers 13 residues. Germline lookup yields CDR1 LNHDA and CDR2 SQIVND (reference sequence). V was pared by 4 bases and J by 3 bases, with 2 bases of the junction left unmatched. In DNA form, the CDR3 reads TGTGCCAGTAGTAGTCAGGGGGACACTGAAGCTTTCTTT. This encodes CASSSQGDTEAFF.

The genes are TRBV6-2 or TRBV6-3 and TRBJ2-2; 7 nucleotides match TRBD1. V was clipped by 5 bases and J by 4 bases; unmatched bases: 7. Germline values: CDR1 MNHEY, CDR2 SVGEGT. This CDR3 has 15 residues. CDR3 DNA: TGTGCCAGCAGTGGATGGACAGGAGGCACCGGGGAGCTGTTTTTT. This gives the protein CASSGWTGGTGELFF.

The chain uses TRBV2 and TRBJ2-7; 8 bases are shared with TRBD1. The CDR3 sequence is 15 residues long. Germline values: CDR1 SNHLY, CDR2 FYNNEI. The V gene end was trimmed by 8 bases and the J gene end by 6 bases; junction bases not matched to a gene: 15. The CDR3 coding sequence is TGTGCCAGCCTCGGGGTAACAGGGGGAATTGGCGAGCAGTACTTC. Amino acid sequence: CASLGVTGGIGEQYF.

With respect to this clone: One end of the junction does not line up with germline, which may come from a read error. The gene calls are TRBV2 and TRBJ2-7, with a tentative D call TRBD2 (6 bases). This CDR3 region has 13 residues. Germline V lookup: CDR1 SNHLY, CDR2 FYNNEI. The CDR3 loop is CASSEAQAAGRHF. In nucleotides, the CDR3 is TGTGCCAGCAGTGAAGCGCAGGCGGCCGGGAGACACTTC.

V usage is TRBV5-4 and J usage is TRBJ2-7; D not certain. Germline V gives CDR1 SGHNT, CDR2 YYREEE (reference sequence). CDR3 size: 14 residues. Trimming cost V 6 bases and J 1 base, with 14 bases left between them. The CDR3 reads CASNPDPRSYEQYF. CDR3 DNA: TGTGCCAGCAACCCGGACCCGAGATCCTACGAGCAGTACTTC.

This chain connects TRBV9 to TRBJ1-5, with TRBD1 as a possible D gene (5 bases). Germline V gene data show CDR1 as SGDLS and CDR2 as YYNGEE. This CDR3 is built from 15 residues. V shed 0 bases and J shed 7 bases, with 14 bases lying between them. CDR3: CASSVGAGLSQPQHF. The CDR3 nucleotides read TGTGCCAGCAGCGTAGGGGCAGGGCTTTCCCAGCCCCAGCATTTT.

This chain links TRBV6-5 with TRBJ1-2, with D possibly matching TRBD1 (5 bases). The CDR3 is made up of 14 amino acids. The germline V and J ends were trimmed by 5 bases and 7 bases, with 17 bases remaining between them. CDR1 MNHEY and CDR2 SVGAGI come from the germline V gene. CDR3 coding DNA: TGTGCCAGCAGTACCCCTGGGAGGGGAGGTGGCTACACCTTC. Translation gives CASSTPGRGGGYTF.

This chain connects TRBV27 to TRBJ1-6; D is ambiguous. V was cut by 6 bases and J by 0 bases, with 15 bases left in between. The CDR3 is 17 amino acids. Per germline, CDR1 MNHEY and CDR2 SMNVEV (reference sequence). This chain's CDR3 is CASSYKRGSSYNSPLHF. Here the CDR3 DNA reads TGTGCCAGCAGCTACAAGCGAGGGAGCTCCTATAATTCACCCCTCCACTTT.

The rearrangement uses TRBV7-2 and TRBJ2-1; 7 positions match TRBD1. The CDR3 extends over 15 amino acids. V was clipped by 5 bases and J by 0 bases; unmatched bases: 4. CDR1 SGHTA and CDR2 FQGNSA come from the germline V gene. The chain's CDR3 is CASSRDRDSYNEQFF. Here the CDR3 DNA reads TGTGCCAGCAGCAGAGACAGGGACTCCTACAATGAGCAGTTCTTC. The whole variable domain, filled in from reference TRBV7-2 and TRBJ2-1, reads GAGVSQSPSNKVTEKGKDVELRCDPISGHTALYWYRQSLGQGLEFLIYFQGNSAPDKSGLPSDRFSAERTGGSVSTLTIQRTQQEDSAVYLCASSRDRDSYNEQFFGPGTRLTVL.

The V gene is TRBV6-6, the J gene TRBJ2-5, with 9 bases that match TRBD1. Germline V gene data show CDR1 as MNHNY and CDR2 as SVGAGI (reference sequence). This CDR3 has 16 amino acids. Unmatched junction bases numbered 7, after V lost 4 bases and J lost 1 base. The CDR3 nucleotides are TGTGCCAGCAGTTCCCGGGACAGGGCTCCCCAAGAGACCCAGTACTTC. Protein: CASSSRDRAPQETQYF.

The V call is TRBV6-2 or TRBV6-3, the J call TRBJ1-2, with a tentative D call TRBD1 (6 bases). From germline, CDR1 is MNHEY and CDR2 SVGEGT. Trimming shortened V by 6 bases and J by 4 bases, and 21 bases separated the two germline ends. The CDR3 totals 16 residues. The CDR3 region is CASSSTGYRPRYGYTF. CDR3 DNA: TGTGCCAGCAGCTCGACAGGATATAGACCCCGCTATGGCTACACCTTC.

The chain uses TRBV2 and TRBJ1-2, with 7 nucleotides matching TRBD1. From germline, CDR1 is SNHLY and CDR2 FYNNEI. V gave up 5 bases and J gave up 5 bases; unmatched junction bases: 11. The CDR3 runs 15 residues. The CDR3 coding sequence is TGTGCCAGCAGTCCTTCCACAGGGGACCTATATGGCTACACCTTC. It encodes CASSPSTGDLYGYTF. Combining the CDR3 with reference TRBV2 and TRBJ1-2 gives the whole variable domain EPEVTQTPSHQVTQMGQEVILRCVPISNHLYFYWYRQILGQKVEFLVSFYNNEISEKSEIFDDQFSVERPDGSNFTLKIRSTKLEDSAMYFCASSPSTGDLYGYTFGSGTRLTVV.

The J gene is TRBJ2-1, the V gene TRBV9; no clear D. The CDR3 loop spans 15 amino acids. Germline assignment: CDR1 SGDLS and CDR2 YYNGEE. Trimming took 4 bases from V and 2 from J, leaving 13 bases between them. The CDR3 sequence: CASSPVAGTYNEQFF. CDR3 DNA: TGTGCCAGCAGCCCGGTCGCAGGAACCTACAATGAGCAGTTCTTC. The full variable domain, with the rest looked up from reference TRBV9 and TRBJ2-1, is DSGVTQTPKHLITATGQRVTLRCSPRSGDLSVYWYQQSLDQGLQFLIQYYNGEERAKGNILERFSAQQFPDLHSELNLSSLELGDSALYFCASSPVAGTYNEQFFGPGTRLTVL.

The chain uses TRBV2 and TRBJ2-1, with D uncertain. This CDR3 has 11 residues. Germline CDR1 SNHLY, CDR2 FYNNEI. V was shortened by 8 bases and J by 9 bases, with 11 bases between the two germline ends. CDR3 in amino acids: CASSTWGEQFF. The CDR3, as DNA: TGTGCCAGCTCGACCTGGGGTGAGCAGTTCTTC.

J is TRBJ2-2 and V is TRBV28, with TRBD2 identical over 15 bases. V trimming: 4 bases; J trimming: 8 bases; junction bases outside the gene matches: 11. The CDR3 sequence is 18 residues long. Germline V gene lookup returns CDR1 MDHEN and CDR2 SYDVKM. The CDR3 protein is CASSSYSGTSGRNGELFF. DNA of the CDR3: TGTGCCAGCAGTTCGTACAGCGGGACTAGCGGGAGGAATGGGGAGCTGTTTTTT.

Here the CDR3 reads CATSHGGYNEQFF. The DNA for the CDR3 is TGTGCCACCTCCCACGGGGGCTACAATGAGCAGTTCTTC. The rearrangement joins TRBV24-1 to TRBJ2-1, with D tentatively TRBD2 (6 bases). In germline, CDR1 is KGHDR, CDR2 SFDVKD. This CDR3 is 13 amino acids long. V was shortened by 9 bases and J by 3 bases, with 11 bases between the two germline ends.

The rearrangement links TRBV12-3 or TRBV12-4 to TRBJ1-5; the D is unclear. The V end was cut by 3 bases, the J end by 5 bases, with 8 bases between. This CDR3 comprises 13 residues. CDR3 bases: TGTGCCAGCAGTTTCCGGGCCCATCAGCCCCAGCATTTT. Protein: CASSFRAHQPQHF.